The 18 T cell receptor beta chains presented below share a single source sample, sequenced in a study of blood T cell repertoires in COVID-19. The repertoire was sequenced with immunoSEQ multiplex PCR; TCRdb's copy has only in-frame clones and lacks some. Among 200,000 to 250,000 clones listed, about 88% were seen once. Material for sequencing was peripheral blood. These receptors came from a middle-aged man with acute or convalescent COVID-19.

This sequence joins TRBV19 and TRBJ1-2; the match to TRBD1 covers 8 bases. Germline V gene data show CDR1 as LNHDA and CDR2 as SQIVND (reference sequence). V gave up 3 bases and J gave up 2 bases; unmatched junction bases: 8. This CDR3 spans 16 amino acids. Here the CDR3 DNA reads TGTGCCAGTAGTATCGGGGGACAGGTACGAAACTATGGCTACACCTTC. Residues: CASSIGGQVRNYGYTF.

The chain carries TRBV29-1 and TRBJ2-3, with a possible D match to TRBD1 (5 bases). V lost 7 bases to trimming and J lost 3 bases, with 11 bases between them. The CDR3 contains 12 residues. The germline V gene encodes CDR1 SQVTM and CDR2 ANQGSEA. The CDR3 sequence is CSADRSTDTQYF. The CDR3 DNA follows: TGCAGCGCTGACAGATCTACAGATACGCAGTATTTT.

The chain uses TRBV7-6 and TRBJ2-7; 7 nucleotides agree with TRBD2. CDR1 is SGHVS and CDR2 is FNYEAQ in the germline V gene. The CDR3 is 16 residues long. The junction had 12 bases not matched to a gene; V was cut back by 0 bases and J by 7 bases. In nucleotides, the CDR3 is TGTGCCAGCAGCTTAGCCCCACCGGTGGGGAGGGGAGAGCAGTACTTC. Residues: CASSLAPPVGRGEQYF.

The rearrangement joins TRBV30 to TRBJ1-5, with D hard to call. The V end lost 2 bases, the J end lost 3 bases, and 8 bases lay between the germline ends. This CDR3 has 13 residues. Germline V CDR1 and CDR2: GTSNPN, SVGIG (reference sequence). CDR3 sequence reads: CAWSPSFNQPQHF. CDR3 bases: TGTGCCTGGAGTCCGAGTTTCAATCAGCCCCAGCATTTT.

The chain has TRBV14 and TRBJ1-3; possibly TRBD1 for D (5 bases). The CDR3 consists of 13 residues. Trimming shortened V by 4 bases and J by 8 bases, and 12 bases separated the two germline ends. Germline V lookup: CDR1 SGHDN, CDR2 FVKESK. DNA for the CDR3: TGTGCCAGCAGCCTAGACCCGACAGACACCATATATTTT. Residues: CASSLDPTDTIYF.

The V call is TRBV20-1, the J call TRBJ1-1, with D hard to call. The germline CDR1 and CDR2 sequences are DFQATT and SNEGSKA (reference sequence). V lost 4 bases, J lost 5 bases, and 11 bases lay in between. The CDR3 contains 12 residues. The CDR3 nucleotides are TGCAGTGCTAATGAGGTGAGAACTGAAGCTTTCTTT. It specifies CSANEVRTEAFF.

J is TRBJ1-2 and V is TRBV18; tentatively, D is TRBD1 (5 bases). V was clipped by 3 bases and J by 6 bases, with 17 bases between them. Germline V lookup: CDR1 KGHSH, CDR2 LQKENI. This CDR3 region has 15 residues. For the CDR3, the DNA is TGTGCCAGCTCACCGACTCCGGGCCCGGGGGATGGCTACACCTTC. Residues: CASSPTPGPGDGYTF.

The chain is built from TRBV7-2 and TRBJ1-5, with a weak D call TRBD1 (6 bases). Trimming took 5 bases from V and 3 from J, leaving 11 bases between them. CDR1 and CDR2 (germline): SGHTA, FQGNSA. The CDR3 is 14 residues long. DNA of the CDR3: TGTGCCAGCAGCCGGACAGTTCCCAATCAGCCCCAGCATTTT. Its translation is CASSRTVPNQPQHF.

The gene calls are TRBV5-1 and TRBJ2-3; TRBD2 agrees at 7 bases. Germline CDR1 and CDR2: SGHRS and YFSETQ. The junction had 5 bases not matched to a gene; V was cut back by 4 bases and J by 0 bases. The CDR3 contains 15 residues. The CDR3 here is CASSPSGASTDTQYF. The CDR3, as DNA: TGCGCCAGCAGCCCTAGCGGAGCTAGCACAGATACGCAGTATTTT.

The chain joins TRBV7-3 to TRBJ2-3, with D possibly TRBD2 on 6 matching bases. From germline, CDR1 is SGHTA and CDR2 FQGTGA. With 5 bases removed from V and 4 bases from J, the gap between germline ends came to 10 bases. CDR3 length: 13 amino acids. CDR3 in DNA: TGTGCCAGCAGCCGACGACTAGCAGATACGCAGTATTTT. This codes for CASSRRLADTQYF.

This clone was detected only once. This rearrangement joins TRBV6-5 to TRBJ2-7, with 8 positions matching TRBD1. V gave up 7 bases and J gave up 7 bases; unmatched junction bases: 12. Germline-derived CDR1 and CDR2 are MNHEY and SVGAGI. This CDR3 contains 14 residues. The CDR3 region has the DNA TGTGCCAGCACCCTAACCCAGGGGGCGCGGGAGCAGTACTTC. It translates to CASTLTQGAREQYF.

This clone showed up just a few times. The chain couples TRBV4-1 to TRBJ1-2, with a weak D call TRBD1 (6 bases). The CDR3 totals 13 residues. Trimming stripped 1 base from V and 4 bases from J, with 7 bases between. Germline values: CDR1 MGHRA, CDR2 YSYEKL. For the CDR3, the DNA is TGCGCCAGCAGCCAAGTACAGGGCTATGGCTACACCTTC. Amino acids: CASSQVQGYGYTF.

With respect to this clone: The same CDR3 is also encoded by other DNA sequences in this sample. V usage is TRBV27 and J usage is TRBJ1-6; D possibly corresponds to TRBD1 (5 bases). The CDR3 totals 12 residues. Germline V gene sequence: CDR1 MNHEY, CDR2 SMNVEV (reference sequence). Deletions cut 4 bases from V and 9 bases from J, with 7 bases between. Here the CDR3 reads CASSSGGSPLHF. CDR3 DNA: TGTGCCAGCAGTTCGGGGGGTTCACCCCTCCACTTT.

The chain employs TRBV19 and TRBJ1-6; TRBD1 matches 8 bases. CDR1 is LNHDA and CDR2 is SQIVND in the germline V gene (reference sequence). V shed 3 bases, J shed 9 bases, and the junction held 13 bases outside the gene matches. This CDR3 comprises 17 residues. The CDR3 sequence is CASSMAAHRGFSSPLHF. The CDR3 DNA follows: TGTGCCAGTAGTATGGCGGCACACAGGGGGTTTAGTTCACCCCTCCACTTT.

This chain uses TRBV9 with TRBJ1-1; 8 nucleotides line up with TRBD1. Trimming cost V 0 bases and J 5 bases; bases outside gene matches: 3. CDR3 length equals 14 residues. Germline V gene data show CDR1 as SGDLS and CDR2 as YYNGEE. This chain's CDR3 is CASSVGGQGTEAFF. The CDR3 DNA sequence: TGTGCCAGCAGCGTAGGAGGACAGGGTACTGAAGCTTTCTTT.

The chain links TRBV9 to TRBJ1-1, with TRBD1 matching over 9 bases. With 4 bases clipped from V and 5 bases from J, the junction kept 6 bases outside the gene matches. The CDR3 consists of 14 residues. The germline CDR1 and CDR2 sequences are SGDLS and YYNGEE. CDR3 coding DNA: TGTGCCAGCAGCAGAAGACAGGGGGAGACTGAAGCTTTCTTT. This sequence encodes CASSRRQGETEAFF.

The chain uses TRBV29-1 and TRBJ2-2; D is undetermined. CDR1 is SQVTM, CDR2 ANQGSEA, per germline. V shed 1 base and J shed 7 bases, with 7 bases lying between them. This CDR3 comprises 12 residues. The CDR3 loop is CSVEGANGELFF. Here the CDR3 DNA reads TGCAGCGTTGAAGGGGCAAACGGGGAGCTGTTTTTT.

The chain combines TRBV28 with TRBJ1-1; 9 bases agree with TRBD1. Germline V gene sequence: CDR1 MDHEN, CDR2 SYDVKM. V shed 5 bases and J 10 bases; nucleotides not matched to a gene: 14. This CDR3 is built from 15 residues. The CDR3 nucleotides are TGTGCCAGCAGTGCTCCCCCGGGACAGGGAAGAGGAGCTTTCTTT. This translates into CASSAPPGQGRGAFF.